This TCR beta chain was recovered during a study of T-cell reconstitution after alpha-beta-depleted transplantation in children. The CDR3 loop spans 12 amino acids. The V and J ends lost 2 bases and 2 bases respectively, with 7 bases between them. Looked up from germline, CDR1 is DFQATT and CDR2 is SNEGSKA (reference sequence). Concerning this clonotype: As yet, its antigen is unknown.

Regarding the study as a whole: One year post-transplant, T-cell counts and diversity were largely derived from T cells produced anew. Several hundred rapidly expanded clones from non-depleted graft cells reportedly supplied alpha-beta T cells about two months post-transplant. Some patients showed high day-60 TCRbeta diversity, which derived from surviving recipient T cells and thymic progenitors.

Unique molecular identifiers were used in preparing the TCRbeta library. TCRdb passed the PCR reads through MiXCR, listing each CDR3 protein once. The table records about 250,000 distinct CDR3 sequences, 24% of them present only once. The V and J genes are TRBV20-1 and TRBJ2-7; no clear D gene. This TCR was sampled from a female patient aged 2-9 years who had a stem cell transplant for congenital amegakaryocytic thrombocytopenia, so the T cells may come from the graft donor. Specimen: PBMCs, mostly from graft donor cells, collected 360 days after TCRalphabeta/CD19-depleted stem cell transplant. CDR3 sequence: CSARQAAYEQYF. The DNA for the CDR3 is TGCAGTGCTAGACAGGCTGCCTACGAGCAGTACTTC.